Listed below are T cell receptor beta chains from one sample, sequenced in a study of T cell responses to AZD1222 COVID-19 vaccine. The table came from immunoSEQ multiplex PCR; TCRdb's copy has only in-frame clones and leaves some out. Counted here are more than 85,000 clones, around 90% occurring once; the ten biggest clones make up more than 2%. This specimen was peripheral blood, taken 28 days after the second AZD1222 dose. These receptors all come from an adult who received the AZD1222 COVID-19 vaccine. Each CDR3 is given with its conserved first and last residue. Each record gives: V gene, D gene, clone size, J gene, CDR3 protein, CDR3 DNA. The D gene is left open where the match is weak. Not all rows give a size; the values are once, few, many and, for expanded clones, a class.

>TRBV3-1/TRBV3-2|NA|few|TRBJ2-7
CASRQQGEGSYEQYF
TGTGCCAGCAGGCAACAGGGGGAGGGTTCCTACGAGCAGTACTTC
>TRBV25-1|NA|NA|TRBJ1-1
CASSVGTEAFF
TGTGCCAGCAGTGTGGGCACTGAAGCTTTCTTT
>TRBV10-3|TRBD1|NA|TRBJ1-6
CAISTGTGPPNYNSPLHF
TGTGCCATCAGTACCGGGACAGGACCCCCGAACTATAATTCACCCCTCCACTTT
>TRBV27|TRBD1|NA|TRBJ1-5
CASSSTARGGNQPQHF
TGTGCCAGCAGTTCGACGGCCAGGGGGGGCAATCAGCCCCAGCATTTT
>TRBV28|TRBD1|NA|TRBJ2-7
CASTRTGPYEQYF
TGTGCCAGCACCCGGACAGGGCCCTACGAGCAGTACTTC
>TRBV4-1|NA|NA|TRBJ1-2
CASSLLGGSGYTF
TGCGCCAGCAGCCTCCTGGGAGGGAGCGGCTACACCTTC
>TRBV12-5|NA|NA|TRBJ1-6
CASGFTGNSPLHF
TGTGCTAGTGGTTTCACAGGAAATTCACCCCTCCACTTT
>TRBV24-1|TRBD2|NA|TRBJ2-1
CATMMGRAGGSSYNEQFF
TGTGCCACCATGATGGGCAGAGCGGGGGGGAGCTCCTACAATGAGCAGTTCTTC
>TRBV5-4|NA|NA|TRBJ2-6
CASSSGFSGANVLTF
TGTGCCAGCAGCTCAGGGTTTTCTGGGGCCAACGTCCTGACTTTC
>TRBV2|TRBD1|NA|TRBJ1-1
CASSVLDRDAEAFF
TGTGCCAGCAGTGTCCTCGACAGGGATGCTGAAGCTTTCTTT
>TRBV20-1|NA|NA|TRBJ2-2
CSARANRELFF
TGCAGTGCTAGAGCAAACAGGGAGCTGTTTTTT
>TRBV2|NA|NA|TRBJ1-4
CASSPRVATNEKLFF
TGTGCCAGCAGCCCCAGGGTTGCAACTAATGAAAAACTGTTTTTT
>TRBV9|NA|NA|TRBJ1-1
CASSVDPGGGTEAFF
TGTGCCAGCAGCGTAGATCCGGGTGGGGGCACTGAAGCTTTCTTT
>TRBV27|NA|NA|TRBJ1-6
CASSFSLGSYSPLHF
TGTGCCAGCAGTTTCTCCCTCGGCAGTTATTCACCCCTCCACTTT
>TRBV7-2|NA|NA|TRBJ1-1
CASSLRTANTEAFF
TGTGCCAGCAGCTTACGAACAGCGAACACTGAAGCTTTCTTT
>TRBV28|NA|NA|TRBJ1-6
CASSLVLSSYNSPLHF
TGTGCCAGCAGTTTAGTCCTCAGCTCCTATAATTCACCCCTCCACTTT
>TRBV5-6|NA|NA|TRBJ2-1
CASSSIQGSSYNEQFF
TGTGCCAGCAGCTCCATACAGGGATCCTCCTACAATGAGCAGTTCTTC
>TRBV10-3|TRBD1|NA|TRBJ2-7
CATRLGDSLLEQYF
TGTGCCACAAGGCTTGGGGACAGCCTATTAGAGCAGTACTTC
>TRBV6-5|NA|NA|TRBJ1-2
CASRGDWGIYGYTF
TGTGCCAGCAGGGGGGACTGGGGGATCTATGGCTACACCTTC
>TRBV5-1|NA|NA|TRBJ2-5
CASSLVRGPVQETQYF
TGCGCCAGCAGCTTGGTTCGGGGGCCCGTGCAAGAGACCCAGTACTTC